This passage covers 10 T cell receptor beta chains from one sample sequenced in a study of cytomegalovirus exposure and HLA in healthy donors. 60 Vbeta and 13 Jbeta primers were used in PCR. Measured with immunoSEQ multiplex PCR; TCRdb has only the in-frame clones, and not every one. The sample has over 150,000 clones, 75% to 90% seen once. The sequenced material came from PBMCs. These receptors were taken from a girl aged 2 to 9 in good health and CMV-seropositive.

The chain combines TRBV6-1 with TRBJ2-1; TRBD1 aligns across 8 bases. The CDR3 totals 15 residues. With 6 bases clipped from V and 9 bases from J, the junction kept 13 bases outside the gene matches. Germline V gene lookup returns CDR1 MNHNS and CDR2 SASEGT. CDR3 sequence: CASRGTGTAVGEQFF. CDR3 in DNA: TGTGCCAGCAGGGGGACAGGTACAGCCGTCGGTGAGCAGTTCTTC.

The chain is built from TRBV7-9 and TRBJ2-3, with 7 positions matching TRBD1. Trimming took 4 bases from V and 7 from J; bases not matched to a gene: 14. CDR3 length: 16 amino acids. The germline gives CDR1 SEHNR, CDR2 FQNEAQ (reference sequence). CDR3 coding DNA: TGTGCCAGCAGCTCTAAGCCCTGGGACAGCCCAAATACGCAGTATTTT. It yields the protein CASSSKPWDSPNTQYF.

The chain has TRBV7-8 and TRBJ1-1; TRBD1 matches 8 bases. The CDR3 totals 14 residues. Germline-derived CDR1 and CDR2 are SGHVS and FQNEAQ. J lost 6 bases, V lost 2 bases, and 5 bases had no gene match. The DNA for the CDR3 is TGTGCCAGCAGCTTACGGACAGGGTGGGCTGAAGCTTTCTTT. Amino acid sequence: CASSLRTGWAEAFF.

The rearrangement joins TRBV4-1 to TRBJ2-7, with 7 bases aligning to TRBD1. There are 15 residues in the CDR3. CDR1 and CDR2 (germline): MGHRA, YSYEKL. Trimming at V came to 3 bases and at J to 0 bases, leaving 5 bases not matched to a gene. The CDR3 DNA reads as TGCGCCAGCAGCCAGGGACAGCCCAGCTCCTACGAGCAGTACTTC. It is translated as CASSQGQPSSYEQYF.

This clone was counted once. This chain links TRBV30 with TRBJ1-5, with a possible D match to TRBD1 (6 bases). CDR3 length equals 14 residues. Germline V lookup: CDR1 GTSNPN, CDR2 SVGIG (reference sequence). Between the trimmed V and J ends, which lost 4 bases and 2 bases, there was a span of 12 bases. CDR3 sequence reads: CAWTGGIGNQPQHF. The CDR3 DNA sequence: TGTGCCTGGACGGGGGGCATAGGCAATCAGCCCCAGCATTTT.

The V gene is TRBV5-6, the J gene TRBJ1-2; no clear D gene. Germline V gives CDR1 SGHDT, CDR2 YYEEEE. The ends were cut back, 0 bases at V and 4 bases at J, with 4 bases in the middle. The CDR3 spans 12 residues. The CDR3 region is CASSLDSYGYTF. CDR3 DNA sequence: TGTGCCAGCAGCTTGGACAGCTATGGCTACACCTTC.

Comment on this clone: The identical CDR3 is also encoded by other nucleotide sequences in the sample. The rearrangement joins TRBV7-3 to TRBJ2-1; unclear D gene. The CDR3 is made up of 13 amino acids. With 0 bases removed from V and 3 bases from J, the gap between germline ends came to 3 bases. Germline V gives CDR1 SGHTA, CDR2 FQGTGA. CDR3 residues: CASSLTSYNEQFF. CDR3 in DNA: TGTGCCAGCAGCTTAACTAGCTACAATGAGCAGTTCTTC.

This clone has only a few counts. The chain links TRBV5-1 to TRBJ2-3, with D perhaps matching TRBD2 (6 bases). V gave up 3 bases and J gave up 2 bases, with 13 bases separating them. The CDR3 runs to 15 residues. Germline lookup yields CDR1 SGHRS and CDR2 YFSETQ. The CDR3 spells CASSSGLYNTDTQYF. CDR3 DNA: TGCGCCAGCAGCTCGGGACTCTATAACACAGATACGCAGTATTTT.

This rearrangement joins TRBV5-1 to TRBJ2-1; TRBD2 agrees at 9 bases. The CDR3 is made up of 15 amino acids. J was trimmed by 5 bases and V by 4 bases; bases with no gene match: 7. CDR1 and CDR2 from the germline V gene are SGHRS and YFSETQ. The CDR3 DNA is TGCGCCAGCAGCGGCACTAGCGGGCCCAACAATGAGCAGTTCTTC. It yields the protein CASSGTSGPNNEQFF.

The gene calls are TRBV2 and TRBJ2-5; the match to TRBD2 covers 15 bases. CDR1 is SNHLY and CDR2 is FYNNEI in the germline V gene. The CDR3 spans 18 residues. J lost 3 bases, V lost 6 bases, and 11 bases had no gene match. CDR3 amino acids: CASSPGLAGGLPEETQYF. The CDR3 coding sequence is TGTGCCAGCAGCCCCGGACTAGCGGGAGGGCTTCCTGAAGAGACCCAGTACTTC.